The 31 T cell receptor beta chains given below trace back to one sample, sequenced in a study of cytomegalovirus exposure and HLA in healthy donors. Measured with immunoSEQ multiplex PCR; TCRdb has only the in-frame clones, and not every one. Of roughly 140,000 clones detected, around 90% appear once; the ten largest clones hold 3% to 3.5%. The specimen was PBMCs. The receptors were sampled from a woman aged 18-29 years in good health and CMV-seropositive.

This clone was seen a few times. The genes are TRBV14 and TRBJ1-2; unclear D gene. Germline CDR1 reads SGHDN; CDR2 reads FVKESK. Trimming pared 0 bases from V and 4 bases from J, leaving 6 bases between. The CDR3 runs 13 residues. CDR3 sequence: CASSQDRIYGYTF. CDR3 coding DNA: TGTGCCAGCAGCCAAGACAGGATCTATGGCTACACCTTC. Together with reference TRBV14 and TRBJ1-2, the CDR3 gives the full variable domain: EAGVTQFPSHSVIEKGQTVTLRCDPISGHDNLYWYRRVMGKEIKFLLHFVKESKQDESGMPNNRFLAERTGGTYSTLKVQPAELEDSGVYFCASSQDRIYGYTFGSGTRLTVV.

In DNA form, the CDR3 reads TGTGCCAGCAGCACGCTAGCGGGGACCACGTTCTTC. Protein sequence: CASSTLAGTTFF. The V call is TRBV28, the J call TRBJ2-1; 9 positions agree with TRBD2. CDR3 size: 12 residues. Germline lookup yields CDR1 MDHEN and CDR2 SYDVKM. V gave up 6 bases and J gave up 15 bases; unmatched junction bases: 9.

This chain links TRBV27 with TRBJ2-7, with 11 nucleotides matching TRBD1. V was clipped by 4 bases and J by 5 bases; unmatched bases: 10. Germline CDR1 MNHEY, CDR2 SMNVEV (reference sequence). The CDR3 loop spans 16 amino acids. The chain's CDR3 is CASSSLLRTGGHEQYF. As DNA, the CDR3 is TGTGCCAGCAGTTCCCTCCTCCGGACAGGGGGCCACGAGCAGTACTTC.

The V gene is TRBV5-1, the J gene TRBJ2-7, with TRBD2 matching 10 bases. CDR1 and CDR2 (germline): SGHRS, YFSETQ. The CDR3 spans 15 residues. V gave up 1 base and J gave up 2 bases; unmatched junction bases: 3. CDR3 DNA: TGCGCCAGCAGCTTGCAACTAGCGGGGCCCTACGAGCAGTACTTC. Translation: CASSLQLAGPYEQYF.

This chain links TRBV6-6 with TRBJ2-7; unclear D gene. The V end was cut by 5 bases, the J end by 4 bases, with 15 bases between. Per the germline V gene, CDR1 is MNHNY and CDR2 is SVGAGI (reference sequence). CDR3 length: 14 amino acids. CDR3 protein: CASSTIDFEYEQYF. CDR3 DNA sequence: TGTGCCAGCAGTACAATCGACTTCGAGTACGAGCAGTACTTC.

The V and J genes are TRBV7-8 and TRBJ2-3, with a possible D match to TRBD2 (5 bases). The CDR3 covers 14 residues. V was clipped by 5 bases and J by 4 bases, with 13 bases between them. Germline-derived CDR1 and CDR2 are SGHVS and FQNEAQ. The CDR3 nucleotides are TGTGCCAGCAGCCCAGGAGGAGACGCAGATACGCAGTATTTT. Translation: CASSPGGDADTQYF.

The chain couples TRBV2 to TRBJ1-2; no clear D. CDR1 is SNHLY and CDR2 is FYNNEI in the germline V gene. V gave up 1 base and J gave up 4 bases, with 4 bases separating them. The CDR3 totals 12 residues. The CDR3 sequence is CASSEVGYGYTF. CDR3 nucleotides: TGTGCCAGCAGTGAAGTCGGCTATGGCTACACCTTC. The variable domain in full, completed from reference TRBV2 and TRBJ1-2, reads EPEVTQTPSHQVTQMGQEVILRCVPISNHLYFYWYRQILGQKVEFLVSFYNNEISEKSEIFDDQFSVERPDGSNFTLKIRSTKLEDSAMYFCASSEVGYGYTFGSGTRLTVV.

The CDR3 protein is CASGTGQETQYF. The DNA for the CDR3 is TGTGCCAGCGGGACAGGACAAGAGACCCAGTACTTC. The V gene is TRBV19, the J gene TRBJ2-5, with 8 bases aligning to TRBD1. CDR1 is LNHDA and CDR2 is SQIVND in the germline V gene (reference sequence). J lost 2 bases, V lost 9 bases, and 2 bases had no gene match. The CDR3 has 12 residues.

The chain uses TRBV7-2 and TRBJ2-7; TRBD2 matches 11 bases. The germline CDR1 and CDR2 sequences are SGHTA and FQGNSA. The length of the CDR3 is 15 residues. V lost 5 bases and J lost 6; bases outside the gene matches: 9. CDR3 sequence reads: CASSVKLAGVGEQYF. Here the CDR3 DNA reads TGTGCCAGCAGCGTTAAACTAGCGGGAGTCGGCGAGCAGTACTTC.

This clone was detected only once. DNA for the CDR3: TGTGCCAGCAGTTACGATGGGGCTAACACCATATATTTT. It is translated as CASSYDGANTIYF. The chain couples TRBV6-6 to TRBJ1-3, with a weak D call TRBD1 (5 bases). The CDR3 is 13 amino acids. The germline CDR1 and CDR2 sequences are MNHNY and SVGAGI (reference sequence). The V and J ends lost 2 bases and 7 bases respectively, with 9 bases between them.

V usage is TRBV25-1 and J usage is TRBJ1-1, with D unclear. Germline CDR1 MGHDK, CDR2 SYGVNS. V shed 3 bases and J shed 5 bases, with 13 bases lying between them. The CDR3 totals 14 residues. The CDR3 DNA is TGTGCCAGCAGTGAGAATACGGTGAGGACTGAAGCTTTCTTT. Its protein product is CASSENTVRTEAFF.

V gene TRBV5-1 combines with J gene TRBJ2-1, with 14 bases aligning to TRBD2. V lost 4 bases, J lost 8 bases, and 8 bases stayed unmatched. There are 16 residues in the CDR3. The germline V gene has CDR1 SGHRS and CDR2 YFSETQ. The CDR3 region is CASSQGLAGVNDEQFF. CDR3 nucleotide sequence: TGCGCCAGCAGCCAGGGACTAGCGGGAGTAAACGATGAGCAGTTCTTC. The full variable domain, with the rest looked up from reference TRBV5-1 and TRBJ2-1, is KAGVTQTPRYLIKTRGQQVTLSCSPISGHRSVSWYQQTPGQGLQFLFEYFSETQRNKGNFPGRFSGRQFSNSRSEMNVSTLELGDSALYLCASSQGLAGVNDEQFFGPGTRLTVL.

The rearrangement links TRBV4-1 to TRBJ1-1; TRBD1 aligns across 7 bases. Trimming removed 0 bases from V and 5 bases from J; junction bases left unmatched: 6. The germline V gene has CDR1 MGHRA and CDR2 YSYEKL. CDR3 length: 15 amino acids. CDR3 sequence reads: CASSQERRGNTEAFF. The CDR3 DNA reads TGCGCCAGCAGCCAAGAGCGCAGGGGGAATACTGAAGCTTTCTTT.

The chain couples TRBV11-1 to TRBJ2-1, with D perhaps TRBD2 (5 bases). Trimming took 1 base from V and 2 from J, leaving 12 bases between them. There are 16 residues in the CDR3. Germline values: CDR1 SGHAT, CDR2 FQDESV (reference sequence). This chain's CDR3 is CASSLVSGRPYNEQFF. CDR3 sequence (DNA): TGTGCCAGCAGCTTAGTCTCGGGAAGGCCCTACAATGAGCAGTTCTTC. Together with reference TRBV11-1 and TRBJ2-1, the CDR3 gives the full variable domain: EAEVAQSPRYKITEKSQAVAFWCDPISGHATLYWYRQILGQGPELLVQFQDESVVDDSQLPKDRFSAERLKGVDSTLKIQPAELGDSAMYLCASSLVSGRPYNEQFFGPGTRLTVL.

This chain uses TRBV11-3 with TRBJ2-5, with 7 bases matching TRBD2. The CDR3 is 15 residues long. CDR1 and CDR2 from the germline V gene are SGHNT and YENEEA. Trimming took 3 bases from V and 7 from J; bases not matched to a gene: 11. Written as DNA, the CDR3 is TGTGCCAGCAGCTTGCGTCTAGCGGACGAATGGACCCAGTACTTC. The encoded protein is CASSLRLADEWTQYF.

In this sample, this clone turned up once. The J gene is TRBJ2-5, the V gene TRBV5-6; possibly TRBD2 for D (6 bases). The CDR3 is 17 residues long. The V gene lost 1 base and the J gene lost 2 bases, with 18 bases spanning the gap. CDR1 and CDR2 (germline): SGHDT, YYEEEE. The CDR3 DNA sequence: TGTGCCAGCAGCTTGAGATCGGGAGTATCGAGACAAGAGACCCAGTACTTC. Protein sequence: CASSLRSGVSRQETQYF. Supplemented by reference TRBV5-6 and TRBJ2-5, the full variable domain reads DAGVTQSPTHLIKTRGQQVTLRCSPKSGHDTVSWYQQALGQGPQFIFQYYEEEERQRGNFPDRFSGHQFPNYSSELNVNALLLGDSALYLCASSLRSGVSRQETQYFGPGTRLLVL.

This chain links TRBV30 with TRBJ2-1; TRBD1 matches at 8 bases. CDR3 length: 15 amino acids. Losses at the gene ends were 3 bases for V and 4 bases for J; bases not matched to a gene: 8. Germline lookup yields CDR1 GTSNPN and CDR2 SVGIG (reference sequence). For the CDR3, the DNA is TGTGCCTGGAGGACAGGGGCAGGGGGGTACAATGAGCAGTTCTTC. This codes for CAWRTGAGGYNEQFF.

There are a few counts of this clone. The chain carries TRBV10-3 and TRBJ2-7; 9 bases fit TRBD1. CDR1 and CDR2 from the germline V gene are ENHRY and SYGVKD. The trim removed 4 bases at V and 6 bases at J, leaving 7 bases unmatched. The CDR3 consists of 14 residues. This CDR3 is CAISGGTGRGEQYF. CDR3 DNA: TGTGCCATCAGTGGGGGGACAGGGAGAGGCGAGCAGTACTTC.

The chain has TRBV11-3 and TRBJ1-2; 10 nucleotides line up with TRBD1. V was clipped by 0 bases and J by 4 bases; unmatched bases: 2. Germline V lookup: CDR1 SGHNT, CDR2 YENEEA. The CDR3 has 15 residues. CDR3: CASSLDRDRGYGYTF. The CDR3, as DNA: TGTGCCAGCAGCTTAGATCGGGACAGGGGCTATGGCTACACCTTC.

This rearrangement joins TRBV5-1 to TRBJ2-2; 9 positions match TRBD2. Germline V CDR1 and CDR2: SGHRS, YFSETQ. Unmatched junction bases numbered 5, after V lost 5 bases and J lost 6 bases. The CDR3 runs to 14 residues. The CDR3 here is CASSRGRASGELFF. CDR3 in DNA: TGCGCCAGCAGTCGCGGGAGGGCCTCCGGGGAGCTGTTTTTT.

The chain joins TRBV7-9 to TRBJ2-7; tentatively, D is TRBD1 (5 bases). Germline assignment: CDR1 SEHNR and CDR2 FQNEAQ (reference sequence). The CDR3 contains 14 residues. The V end was cut by 1 base, the J end by 2 bases, with 9 bases between. The CDR3 here is CASSLEGAAYEQYF. CDR3 DNA: TGTGCCAGCAGCTTAGAAGGGGCAGCCTACGAGCAGTACTTC.

This chain joins TRBV19 and TRBJ1-5, with 9 bases lining up with TRBD1. The V gene end was trimmed by 1 base and the J gene end by 2 bases; junction bases not matched to a gene: 0. This CDR3 is built from 15 residues. CDR1 and CDR2 (germline): LNHDA, SQIVND (reference sequence). Here the CDR3 DNA reads TGTGCCAGTAGTATAGGGACAGGGGGCAATCAGCCCCAGCATTTT. Translated, it gives CASSIGTGGNQPQHF.

This clone was recorded a few times. The V gene is TRBV27, the J gene TRBJ1-4; TRBD1 might be the D (6 bases). The V gene's germline CDR1 is MNHEY and CDR2 SMNVEV (reference sequence). V gave up 6 bases and J gave up 8 bases, with 16 bases separating them. CDR3 size: 14 residues. The CDR3, as DNA: TGTGCCAGCAGCTCAGGGGCCCAACGGGAAAAACTGTTTTTT. As protein: CASSSGAQREKLFF.

The chain employs TRBV6-6 and TRBJ2-7; 9 bases are shared with TRBD2. Germline values: CDR1 MNHNY, CDR2 SVGAGI (reference sequence). V trimming: 6 bases; J trimming: 1 base; junction bases outside the gene matches: 7. The CDR3 is 15 residues long. The CDR3 region has the DNA TGTGCCAGCAGACCTACTAGCGGGTTTTCCTACGAGCAGTACTTC. It codes for CASRPTSGFSYEQYF.

V and J are TRBV7-9 and TRBJ2-3, with 11 bases lining up with TRBD2. The CDR3 sequence is 15 residues long. Looked up from germline, CDR1 is SEHNR and CDR2 is FQNEAQ (reference sequence). V gave up 3 bases and J gave up 3 bases; unmatched junction bases: 2. CDR3 DNA sequence: TGTGCCAGCAGCTTGGCTAGCGGGGGGACAGATACGCAGTATTTT. This gives the protein CASSLASGGTDTQYF.

The gene calls are TRBV7-6 and TRBJ2-3; 8 positions match TRBD2. This CDR3 is built from 16 residues. J was trimmed by 0 bases and V by 1 base; bases with no gene match: 3. Germline values: CDR1 SGHVS, CDR2 FNYEAQ. The chain's CDR3 is CASSLVPSGSTDTQYF. As DNA, the CDR3 is TGTGCCAGCAGCTTAGTTCCTAGCGGGAGCACAGATACGCAGTATTTT.

This rearrangement joins TRBV5-1 to TRBJ2-2, with TRBD2 matching over 9 bases. This CDR3 spans 17 amino acids. V shed 4 bases, J shed 5 bases, and the junction held 12 bases outside the gene matches. CDR1 and CDR2 from the germline V gene are SGHRS and YFSETQ. The DNA for the CDR3 is TGCGCCAGCAGCAGAGGTGCGGGAGGGCTTGGAACCGGGGAGCTGTTTTTT. Residues: CASSRGAGGLGTGELFF.

CDR3 in DNA: TGTGCCAGCAGCGGTCGAATTGACAGGGCAAACACTGAAGCTTTCTTT. Its protein is CASSGRIDRANTEAFF. This chain uses TRBV11-3 with TRBJ1-1; 7 bases map to TRBD1. Germline V lookup: CDR1 SGHNT, CDR2 YENEEA. This CDR3 comprises 16 residues. V was clipped by 5 bases and J by 2 bases; unmatched bases: 11.

The sample holds a few counts of this clone. The V call is TRBV30, the J call TRBJ1-2; maybe TRBD1 (6 bases). V gave up 8 bases and J gave up 4 bases, with 14 bases separating them. The germline V gene has CDR1 GTSNPN and CDR2 SVGIG (reference sequence). CDR3 length equals 12 residues. The CDR3 region is CAGNTGFYGYTF. DNA of the CDR3: TGTGCCGGCAATACAGGGTTCTATGGCTACACCTTC.

The V and J genes are TRBV9 and TRBJ2-3, with 10 bases aligning to TRBD2. Germline CDR1 and CDR2: SGDLS and YYNGEE. This CDR3 is built from 15 residues. With 3 bases clipped from V and 1 base from J, the junction kept 2 bases outside the gene matches. The CDR3 is CASSEGTSGTDTQYF. In DNA form, the CDR3 reads TGTGCCAGCAGCGAAGGGACTAGCGGCACAGATACGCAGTATTTT. The whole variable domain, remainder taken from reference TRBV9 and TRBJ2-3, is DSGVTQTPKHLITATGQRVTLRCSPRSGDLSVYWYQQSLDQGLQFLIQYYNGEERAKGNILERFSAQQFPDLHSELNLSSLELGDSALYFCASSEGTSGTDTQYFGPGTRLTVL.

This chain uses TRBV5-6 with TRBJ2-5; tentatively, D is TRBD1 (5 bases). V lost 0 bases, J lost 4 bases, and 7 bases lay in between. The CDR3 extends over 13 amino acids. Germline lookup yields CDR1 SGHDT and CDR2 YYEEEE. DNA for the CDR3: TGTGCCAGCAGCTTGGTAGGGGCAGAGACCCAGTACTTC. The encoded protein is CASSLVGAETQYF.